This T cell receptor beta chain emerged from a study of blood T cell repertoires in COVID-19. Study details: Samples representing acute and convalescent COVID-19 were sourced from the United States, Italy and Spain.

Here immunoSEQ multiplex PCR was the method, and the copy in TCRdb shows in-frame clones only, minus some. The sample includes about 80,000 clones, around 88% of them seen just once. This clone was seen once. The receptor was derived from an elderly woman with acute or convalescent COVID-19. The sequencing sample was made of peripheral blood.

Written as DNA, the CDR3 is TGTGCCTGGAGTGCCCTACAGGGGACCACTGAAGCTTTCTTT. Its translation is CAWSALQGTTEAFF. V usage is TRBV30 and J usage is TRBJ1-1, with 7 bases matching TRBD1. V trimming: 1 base; J trimming: 4 bases; junction bases outside the gene matches: 6. Germline values: CDR1 GTSNPN, CDR2 SVGIG (reference sequence). The CDR3 contains 14 residues.